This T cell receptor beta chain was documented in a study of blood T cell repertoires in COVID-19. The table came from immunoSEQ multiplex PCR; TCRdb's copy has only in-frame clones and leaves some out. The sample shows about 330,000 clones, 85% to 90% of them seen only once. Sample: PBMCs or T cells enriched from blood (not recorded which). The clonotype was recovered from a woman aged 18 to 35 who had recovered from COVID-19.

The CDR3 nucleotides read TGTGCCAGCAGTTTGGGGCAGCACCCCCAAGAGACCCAGTACTTC. Residues: CASSLGQHPQETQYF. The chain recombines TRBV2 with TRBJ2-5; D possibly corresponds to TRBD1 (5 bases). Trimming took off 5 bases at V and 1 base at J, with 14 bases between the two ends. Germline CDR1 is SNHLY and CDR2 is FYNNEI. The CDR3 consists of 15 residues.